The entry below describes one T cell receptor beta chain. Sequencing libraries for TCR beta were prepared with iRepertoire HTBI primers and Arm-PCR of CDR3 regions. TCRdb called the multiplex PCR reads again in MiXCR, with one record for every CDR3 protein. The sample includes 600,000 to 850,000 distinct CDR3 sequences, about 30% of them seen just once. The source of the sample is a study of regulatory T cells in long-lasting Graves disease. Time point in this sample: persistent/refractory GD, antithyroid drugs over 5 years with positive TRAb. PBMC-derived RNA was used for the TCR library. CDR1 LGHDT and CDR2 YNNKEL come from the germline V gene (reference sequence). This CDR3 comprises 15 residues. V lost 3 bases and J 0 bases, leaving 11 bases between the germline ends.

The V and J genes are TRBV3-1 and TRBJ1-1; tentative D call: TRBD1 (5 bases). The sequence was collected from a female donor with Graves disease. The starting material was peripheral blood mononuclear cells (PBMCs), obtained when the disease was refractory, from a patient treated with antithyroid drugs. This chain's CDR3 is CASSHLGRLNTEAFF. The CDR3 coding sequence is TGTGCCAGCAGCCACCTGGGACGTTTGAACACTGAAGCTTTCTTT.